The clone carrying this TCR beta chain was counted at least ten times. The antigen remains unidentified. The entry originates in a study of T cells in Graves' hyperthyroidism and ophthalmopathy. Findings and limits, study-wide: Most thyroid clonotypes expanded above 0.001 appeared in blood too.

Exclusion followed for patients with uncontrolled infection, other autoimmune disease, pregnancy or lactation. Amplification of TCR beta CDR3 regions used RNA as the template. The HTBI primer set drove a first-round RT-PCR of the TCR CDR3. TCRdb re-derived calls from the multiplex PCR reads in MiXCR, one entry per CDR3 protein. Among 300,000 to 450,000 distinct CDR3 sequences listed, more than 12% were seen once. CDR1 MDHEN and CDR2 SYDVKM come from the germline V gene. This CDR3 has 13 amino acids. The V end lost 6 bases, the J end lost 2 bases, and 11 bases lay between the germline ends. Sequenced material: blood. This TCR was recovered from a woman under 40 with Graves' ophthalmopathy. The V and J genes are TRBV28 and TRBJ2-7; D may match TRBD1 or TRBD2 (5 bases each). CDR3 sequence reads: CASSREGPYEQYF. Written as DNA, the CDR3 is TGTGCCAGCAGCCGTGAGGGGCCCTACGAGCAGTACTTC.